A single T cell receptor (beta chain) is shown here with its context. Its antigen is undetermined. The data belong to a study of shared clonotypes between healthy human individuals. Trimming cost V 5 bases and J 0 bases, with 14 bases left between them. In germline, CDR1 is MNHEY, CDR2 SMNVEV (reference sequence). CDR3 length: 16 residues. An even split of each subset's genomic DNA across several immunoSEQ plates was performed. Sequencing used immunoSEQ multiplex PCR; TCRdb keeps in-frame clones, though not all of them. The data hold fewer than 2.5 million clones, with approximately 94% observed a single time. Study-wide results and caveats: With several donors compared, approximately 5% of naive CD4 clonotypes were shared. Clonotypes which were not shared had lower generation probabilities than clonotypes that all four donors shared.

The clonotype comes from a man younger than 30 in good health. Some clones in this sample may be carry-over from other donors' samples. Sequenced material: naive CD4+ T cells from PBMCs. Subset reported: CD45RA+ positively selected. V gene TRBV27 combines with J gene TRBJ1-3; unclear D gene. Here the CDR3 DNA reads TGTGCCAGCAGTATCCATCATCCCAGCTCTGGAAACACCATATATTTT. Translated, it gives CASSIHHPSSGNTIYF.